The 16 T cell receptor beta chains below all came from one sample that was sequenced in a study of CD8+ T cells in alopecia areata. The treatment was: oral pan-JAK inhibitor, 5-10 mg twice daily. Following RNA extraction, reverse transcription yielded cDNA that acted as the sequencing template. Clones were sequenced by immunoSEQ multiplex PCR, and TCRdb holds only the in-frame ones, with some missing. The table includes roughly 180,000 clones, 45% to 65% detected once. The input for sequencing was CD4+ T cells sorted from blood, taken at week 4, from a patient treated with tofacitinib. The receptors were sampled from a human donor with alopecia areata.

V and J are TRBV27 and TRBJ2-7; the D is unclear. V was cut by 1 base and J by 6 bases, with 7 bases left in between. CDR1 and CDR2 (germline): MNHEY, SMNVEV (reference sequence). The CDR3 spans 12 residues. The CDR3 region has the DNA TGTGCCAGCAGTTTATTTCGAGGCGAGCAGTACTTC. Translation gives CASSLFRGEQYF.

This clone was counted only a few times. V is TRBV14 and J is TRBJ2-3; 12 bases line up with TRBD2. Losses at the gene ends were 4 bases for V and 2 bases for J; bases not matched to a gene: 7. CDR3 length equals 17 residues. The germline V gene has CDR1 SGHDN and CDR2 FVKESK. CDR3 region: CASSRRLAGEITDTQYF. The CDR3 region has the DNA TGTGCCAGCAGCCGCCGACTAGCGGGGGAGATCACAGATACGCAGTATTTT.

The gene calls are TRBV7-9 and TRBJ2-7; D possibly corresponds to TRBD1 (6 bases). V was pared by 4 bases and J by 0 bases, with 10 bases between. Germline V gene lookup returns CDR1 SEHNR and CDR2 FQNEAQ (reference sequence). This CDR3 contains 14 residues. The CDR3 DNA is TGTGCCAGCAGCTCTGGACAGAGCTCCTACGAGCAGTACTTC. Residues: CASSSGQSSYEQYF.

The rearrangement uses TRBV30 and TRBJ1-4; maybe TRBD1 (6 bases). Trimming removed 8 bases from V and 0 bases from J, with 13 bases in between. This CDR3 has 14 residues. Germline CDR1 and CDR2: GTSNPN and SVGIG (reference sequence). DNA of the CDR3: TGTGCCAGCCTACAGGGAGCAACTAATGAAAAACTGTTTTTT. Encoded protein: CASLQGATNEKLFF. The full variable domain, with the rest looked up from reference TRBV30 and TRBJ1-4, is SQTIHQWPATLVQPVGSPLSLECTVEGTSNPNLYWYRQAAGRGLQLLFYSVGIGQISSEVPQNLSASRPQDRQFILSSKKLLLSDSGFYLCASLQGATNEKLFFGSGTQLSVL.

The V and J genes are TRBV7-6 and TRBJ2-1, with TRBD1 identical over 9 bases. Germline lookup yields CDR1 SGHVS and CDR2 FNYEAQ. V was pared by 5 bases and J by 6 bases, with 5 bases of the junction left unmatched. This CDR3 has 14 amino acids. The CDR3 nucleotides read TGTGCCAGCAGCCCCTCGACAGGGGGCAATGAGCAGTTCTTC. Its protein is CASSPSTGGNEQFF.

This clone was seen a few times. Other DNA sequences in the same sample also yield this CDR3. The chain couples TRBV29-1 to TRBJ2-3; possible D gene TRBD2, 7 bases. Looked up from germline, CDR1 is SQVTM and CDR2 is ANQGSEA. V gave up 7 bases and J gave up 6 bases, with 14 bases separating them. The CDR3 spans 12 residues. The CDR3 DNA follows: TGCAGCGCCTCCGGGGGGCCTGATACGCAGTATTTT. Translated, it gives CSASGGPDTQYF.

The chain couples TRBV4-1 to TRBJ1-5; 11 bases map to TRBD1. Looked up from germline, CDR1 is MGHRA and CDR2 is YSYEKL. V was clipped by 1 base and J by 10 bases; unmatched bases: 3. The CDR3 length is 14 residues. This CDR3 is CASSQAGTGGPQHF. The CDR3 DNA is TGCGCCAGCAGCCAAGCTGGGACAGGGGGTCCCCAGCATTTT.

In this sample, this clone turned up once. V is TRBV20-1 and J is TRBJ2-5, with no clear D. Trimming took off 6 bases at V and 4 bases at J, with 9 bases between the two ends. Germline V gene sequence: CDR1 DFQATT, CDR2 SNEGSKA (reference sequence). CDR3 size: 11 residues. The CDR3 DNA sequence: TGCAGTGCCTTCCTACCAGAGACCCAGTACTTC. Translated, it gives CSAFLPETQYF.

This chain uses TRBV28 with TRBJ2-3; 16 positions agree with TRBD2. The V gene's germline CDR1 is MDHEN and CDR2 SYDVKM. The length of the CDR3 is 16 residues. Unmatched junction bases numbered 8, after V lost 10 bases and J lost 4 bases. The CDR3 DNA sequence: TGTGCCATCGGGACTAGCGGGGGGGCCGGCCCAGATACGCAGTATTTT. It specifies CAIGTSGGAGPDTQYF.

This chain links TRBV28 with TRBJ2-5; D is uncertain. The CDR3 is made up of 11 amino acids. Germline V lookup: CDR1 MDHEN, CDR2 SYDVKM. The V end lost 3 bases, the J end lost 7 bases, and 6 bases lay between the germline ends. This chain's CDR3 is CASSFWGTQYF. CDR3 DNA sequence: TGTGCCAGCAGTTTTTGGGGGACCCAGTACTTC.

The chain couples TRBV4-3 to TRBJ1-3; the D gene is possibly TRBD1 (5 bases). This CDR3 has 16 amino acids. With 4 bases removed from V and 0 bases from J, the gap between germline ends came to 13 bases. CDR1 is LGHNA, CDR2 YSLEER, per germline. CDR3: CASSRLGASSGNTIYF. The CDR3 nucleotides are TGCGCCAGCAGCCGCCTAGGGGCTAGCTCTGGAAACACCATATATTTT.

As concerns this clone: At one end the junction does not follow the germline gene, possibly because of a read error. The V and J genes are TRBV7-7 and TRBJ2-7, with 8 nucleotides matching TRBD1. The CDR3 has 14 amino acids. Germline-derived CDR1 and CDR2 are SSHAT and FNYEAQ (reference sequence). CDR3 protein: CASSLGQGGYEQYF. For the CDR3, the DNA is TGTGCTAGCAGCTTAGGACAGGGTGGCTACGAGCAGTACTTC.

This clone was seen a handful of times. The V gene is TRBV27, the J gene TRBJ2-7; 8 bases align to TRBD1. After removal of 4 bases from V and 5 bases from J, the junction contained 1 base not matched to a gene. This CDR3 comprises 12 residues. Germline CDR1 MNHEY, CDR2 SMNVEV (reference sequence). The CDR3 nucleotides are TGTGCCAGCAGTTCAGGGGGCCACGAGCAGTACTTC. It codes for CASSSGGHEQYF.

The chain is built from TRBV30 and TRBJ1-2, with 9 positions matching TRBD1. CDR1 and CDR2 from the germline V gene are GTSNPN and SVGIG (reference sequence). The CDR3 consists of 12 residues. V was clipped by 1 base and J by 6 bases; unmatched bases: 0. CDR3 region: CAWSGQGDGYTF. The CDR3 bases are TGTGCCTGGAGTGGACAGGGGGATGGCTACACCTTC.

The CDR3, as DNA: TGTGCCTGGAGTGTGGGACCCCCGGGGGGCCTATACAATGAGCAGTTCTTC. This translates into CAWSVGPPGGLYNEQFF. The chain joins TRBV30 to TRBJ2-1, with a possible D match to TRBD2 (7 bases). Trimming pared 0 bases from V and 4 bases from J, leaving 19 bases between. The CDR3 sequence is 17 residues long. The germline CDR1 and CDR2 sequences are GTSNPN and SVGIG (reference sequence).

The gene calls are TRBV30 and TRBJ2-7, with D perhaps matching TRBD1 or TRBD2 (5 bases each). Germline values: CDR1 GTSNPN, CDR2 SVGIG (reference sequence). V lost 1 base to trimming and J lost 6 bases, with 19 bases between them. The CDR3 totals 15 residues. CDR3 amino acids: CAWSEGRQSYFEQYF. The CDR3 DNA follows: TGTGCCTGGAGTGAAGGGAGACAGTCTTACTTCGAGCAGTACTTC.